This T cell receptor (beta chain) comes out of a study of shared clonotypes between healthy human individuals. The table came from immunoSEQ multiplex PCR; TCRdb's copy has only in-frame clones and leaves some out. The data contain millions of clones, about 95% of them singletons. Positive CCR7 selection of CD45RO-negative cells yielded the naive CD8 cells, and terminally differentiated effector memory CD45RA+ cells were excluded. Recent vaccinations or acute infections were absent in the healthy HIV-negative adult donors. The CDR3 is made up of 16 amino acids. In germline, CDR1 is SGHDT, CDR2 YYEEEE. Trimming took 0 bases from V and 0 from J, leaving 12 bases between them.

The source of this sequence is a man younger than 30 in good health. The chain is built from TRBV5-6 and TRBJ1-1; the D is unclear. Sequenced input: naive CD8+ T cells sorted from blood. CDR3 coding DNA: TGTGCCAGCAGCTTGGAGGCAGTGAACATGAACACTGAAGCTTTCTTT. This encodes CASSLEAVNMNTEAFF.